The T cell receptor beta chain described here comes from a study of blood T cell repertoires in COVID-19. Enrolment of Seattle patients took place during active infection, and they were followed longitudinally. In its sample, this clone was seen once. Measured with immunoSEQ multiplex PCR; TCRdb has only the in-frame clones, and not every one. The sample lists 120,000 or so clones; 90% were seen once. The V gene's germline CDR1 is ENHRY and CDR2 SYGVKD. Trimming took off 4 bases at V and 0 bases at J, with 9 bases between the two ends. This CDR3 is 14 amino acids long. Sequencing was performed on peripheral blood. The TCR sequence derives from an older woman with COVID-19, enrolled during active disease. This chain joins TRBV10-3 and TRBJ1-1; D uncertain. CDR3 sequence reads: CAISVSEVNTEAFF. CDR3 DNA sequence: TGTGCCATCAGTGTGTCGGAGGTGAACACTGAAGCTTTCTTT.